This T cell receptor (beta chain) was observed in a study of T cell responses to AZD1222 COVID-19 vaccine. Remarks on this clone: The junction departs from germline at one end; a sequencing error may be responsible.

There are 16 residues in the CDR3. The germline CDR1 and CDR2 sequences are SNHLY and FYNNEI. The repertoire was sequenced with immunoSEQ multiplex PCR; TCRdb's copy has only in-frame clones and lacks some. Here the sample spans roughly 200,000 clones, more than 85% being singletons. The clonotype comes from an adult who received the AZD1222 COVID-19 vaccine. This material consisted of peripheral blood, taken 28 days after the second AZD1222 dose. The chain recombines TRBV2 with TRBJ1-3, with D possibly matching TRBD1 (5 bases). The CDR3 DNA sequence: TGTGCCGGCAGTAGAGAGGGGAGCCAGGCGGGAAACACCATATATTTT. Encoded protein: CAGSREGSQAGNTIYF.